The 28 T cell receptor beta chains below were found in one sample sequenced in a study of T cells after yellow fever vaccination. One entry per CDR3 protein results from TCRdb running MiXCR on the 5' RACE reads. This sample carries some 220,000 distinct CDR3 sequences, 3% to 4% of them seen once, and the ten largest clones take less than 3.5%. Sequencing was performed on CD4+ T cells sorted from PBMCs, taken 10 days after the yellow fever booster vaccination. The receptors stem from a man aged 18 to 29 who received the YFV17D yellow fever vaccine.

This clonotype occurred a few times. The CDR3 region is CASSLISPLHF. For the CDR3, the DNA is TGTGCCAGCAGCTTAATTTCACCCCTCCACTTT. The V and J genes are TRBV7-2 and TRBJ1-6; D not resolved. This CDR3 has 11 amino acids. Trimming took 2 bases from V and 9 from J, leaving 2 bases between them. Germline assignment: CDR1 SGHTA and CDR2 FQGNSA.

Many counts were recorded for this clonotype. This sequence joins TRBV4-3 and TRBJ2-2, with D perhaps assigned TRBD1 or TRBD2 (5 bases each). The CDR3 has 15 amino acids. V dropped 4 bases and J dropped 6 bases, with 15 bases sitting between them. CDR1 is LGHNA, CDR2 YSLEER, per germline. The CDR3, as DNA: TGCGCCAGCAGCCCCCAAACGCTGGGGGCCGGGGAGCTGTTTTTT. Protein sequence: CASSPQTLGAGELFF.

This clonotype was counted a few times. This sequence joins TRBV12-3 or TRBV12-4 and TRBJ1-6; D gene uncertain. There are 14 residues in the CDR3. V dropped 2 bases and J dropped 8 bases, with 10 bases sitting between them. The CDR3 sequence is CASSLFIGDSPLHF. CDR3 nucleotides: TGTGCCAGCAGTTTATTTATCGGCGATTCACCCCTCCACTTT.

This clonotype was seen at least ten times. This chain connects TRBV12-3 or TRBV12-4 to TRBJ1-5; 7 bases match TRBD1. The CDR3 has 15 residues. V shed 5 bases, J shed 2 bases, and the junction held 6 bases outside the gene matches. The chain's CDR3 is CASSMYDRGNQPQHF. As DNA, the CDR3 is TGTGCCAGCAGTATGTACGACAGGGGCAATCAGCCCCAGCATTTT.

This clonotype has more than one count but fewer than ten. The chain employs TRBV29-1 and TRBJ2-3; D gene uncertain. V gave up 0 bases and J gave up 6 bases, with 13 bases separating them. The CDR3 runs to 14 residues. Germline CDR1 is SQVTM and CDR2 is ANQGSEA. CDR3 DNA sequence: TGCAGCGTTGAAGATGGCCTATTCCCGGATACGCAGTATTTT. Encoded protein: CSVEDGLFPDTQYF.

The chain carries TRBV20-1 and TRBJ1-4; D call uncertain. V lost 0 bases and J 7 bases, leaving 12 bases between the germline ends. Germline CDR1 is DFQATT and CDR2 is SNEGSKA (reference sequence). The CDR3 contains 14 residues. CDR3 sequence reads: CSARETQLGEKLFF. The CDR3 DNA sequence: TGCAGTGCTAGAGAGACCCAGCTGGGTGAAAAACTGTTTTTT.

This clonotype showed up many times. The V call is TRBV5-4, the J call TRBJ1-1, with 7 nucleotides matching TRBD1. V was clipped by 3 bases and J by 3 bases; unmatched bases: 8. The germline CDR1 and CDR2 sequences are SGHNT and YYREEE (reference sequence). This CDR3 comprises 15 residues. The CDR3, as DNA: TGTGCCAGCAGCTCCCCCCTGAGGGGGCACACTGAAGCTTTCTTT. This sequence encodes CASSSPLRGHTEAFF.

This clonotype has only a few counts. The rearrangement links TRBV12-3 or TRBV12-4 to TRBJ1-5; D uncertain. This CDR3 contains 13 residues. V was shortened by 2 bases and J by 4 bases, with 6 bases between the two germline ends. CDR3 amino acids: CASSLRPNQPQHF. CDR3 sequence (DNA): TGTGCCAGCAGTTTAAGGCCGAATCAGCCCCAGCATTTT.

At least ten counts were recorded for this clonotype. This chain joins TRBV20-1 and TRBJ2-2; D may be TRBD1 (5 bases). The CDR3 spans 14 residues. Germline V lookup: CDR1 DFQATT, CDR2 SNEGSKA (reference sequence). Deletions cut 0 bases from V and 7 bases from J, with 12 bases between. CDR3 in DNA: TGCAGTGCTAGAGATCCGCAGGGTAGCGGGGAGCTGTTTTTT. Amino acid sequence: CSARDPQGSGELFF.

This clonotype was observed at least ten times. This chain links TRBV10-3 with TRBJ2-3; 12 bases fit TRBD2. Germline CDR1 is ENHRY and CDR2 is SYGVKD. J gave up 7 bases and V 8 bases, and 7 bases lay outside the gene matches. CDR3 size: 14 residues. The CDR3 region is CAIRPTSGGYTQYF. The CDR3 nucleotides are TGTGCCATCCGCCCGACTAGCGGGGGTTATACGCAGTATTTT.

In its sample, this clonotype was seen many times. The chain employs TRBV7-9 and TRBJ2-1, with 11 bases that match TRBD1. In germline, CDR1 is SEHNR, CDR2 FQNEAQ (reference sequence). The CDR3 sequence is 17 residues long. V shed 6 bases and J 6 bases; nucleotides not matched to a gene: 13. The CDR3 protein is CASRYGPGTGGVNEQFF. The CDR3 DNA reads as TGTGCCAGCAGATACGGTCCAGGGACAGGGGGTGTCAATGAGCAGTTCTTC.

This clonotype was found a few times. The V and J genes are TRBV28 and TRBJ2-3; D may be TRBD2 (7 bases). The length of the CDR3 is 15 residues. The V end lost 8 bases, the J end lost 0 bases, and 15 bases lay between the germline ends. Germline V gene lookup returns CDR1 MDHEN and CDR2 SYDVKM. CDR3 in DNA: TGTGCCAGCCTCGTGGGCGGGGGCAGCACAGATACGCAGTATTTT. Translated, it gives CASLVGGGSTDTQYF. Variable domain in full (rest from reference TRBV28 and TRBJ2-3): DVKVTQSSRYLVKRTGEKVFLECVQDMDHENMFWYRQDPGLGLRLIYFSYDVKMKEKGDIPEGYSVSREKKERFSLILESASTNQTSMYLCASLVGGGSTDTQYFGPGTRLTVL.

This clonotype was observed a few times. This sequence joins TRBV4-3 and TRBJ1-6; D gene uncertain. The CDR3 extends over 16 amino acids. Trimming left V 4 bases short and J 8 bases short, with 18 bases between. Per germline, CDR1 LGHNA and CDR2 YSLEER. For the CDR3, the DNA is TGCGCCAGCAGCCCAATATTACAGTACCGACATTCACCCCTCCACTTT. Translating gives CASSPILQYRHSPLHF.

This clonotype has ten or more counts. The gene calls are TRBV30 and TRBJ2-1; possibly TRBD2 for D (6 bases). CDR1 and CDR2 (germline): GTSNPN, SVGIG (reference sequence). The CDR3 contains 13 residues. The V and J ends lost 0 bases and 5 bases respectively, with 8 bases between them. This chain's CDR3 is CAWSVGGDNEQFF. CDR3 nucleotide sequence: TGTGCCTGGAGTGTGGGAGGAGACAATGAGCAGTTCTTC.

This clonotype has a count of ten or more. This chain joins TRBV6-6 and TRBJ2-7; D remains ambiguous. Trimming took 10 bases from V and 3 from J, leaving 22 bases between them. The CDR3 is 15 amino acids. Germline V gene lookup returns CDR1 MNHNY and CDR2 SVGAGI (reference sequence). In nucleotides, the CDR3 is TGTGCCACGGGCGTGGGCCCCAGAGGCGGCTACGAGCAGTACGTC. Protein: CATGVGPRGGYEQYV.

The sample holds a few counts of this clonotype. The rearrangement links TRBV6-2 or TRBV6-3 to TRBJ2-7, with D maybe TRBD2 (5 bases). The CDR3 is made up of 14 amino acids. V was clipped by 8 bases and J by 0 bases, with 14 bases between them. The V gene's germline CDR1 is MNHEY and CDR2 SVGEGT. The CDR3 DNA sequence: TGTGCCAGCCAAACGGCTAGCCCCTCCTACGAGCAGTACTTC. This codes for CASQTASPSYEQYF.

This clonotype was recorded a few times. The gene calls are TRBV20-1 and TRBJ2-5, with D perhaps TRBD1 (6 bases). The CDR3 contains 13 residues. Germline CDR1 DFQATT, CDR2 SNEGSKA (reference sequence). Deletions cut 0 bases from V and 6 bases from J, with 11 bases between. The CDR3 is CSARDGRGQTQYF. The CDR3 bases are TGCAGTGCTAGAGATGGCAGGGGACAGACCCAGTACTTC.

This clonotype was seen at least ten times. J is TRBJ2-3 and V is TRBV21-1; the D call of TRBD1 is as the table states it, not checked on the DNA. TRBV21-1 is shown as a pseudogene. CDR3 length equals 17 residues. For the CDR3, the DNA is TGTGCCAGCAGGAACCCGGGCGGGGGGATATGCACAGATACGCAGTATTTT. This encodes CASRNPGGGICTDTQYF.

There are many counts of this clonotype. CDR3 amino acids: CASSPTGRYGYTF. The CDR3, as DNA: TGTGCCAGCAGCCCGACAGGGCGCTATGGCTACACCTTC. The chain has TRBV12-3 or TRBV12-4 and TRBJ1-2, with 7 bases aligning to TRBD1. The V segment lost 6 bases and the J segment 4 bases; nucleotides outside the gene matches: 5. The CDR3 has 13 residues.

This clonotype has just a few counts. J is TRBJ2-7 and V is TRBV28; either TRBD1 or TRBD2 may supply D (7 bases each). Trimming cost V 4 bases and J 1 base, with 14 bases left between them. The germline V gene encodes CDR1 MDHEN and CDR2 SYDVKM. The CDR3 contains 15 residues. CDR3: CASSWGGQSSYEQYV. CDR3 sequence (DNA): TGTGCCAGCAGTTGGGGGGGACAGAGTTCCTACGAGCAGTACGTC.

This clonotype was detected ten times or more. This chain joins TRBV12-3 or TRBV12-4 and TRBJ2-7; D is uncertain. V lost 7 bases to trimming and J lost 2 bases, with 15 bases between them. The CDR3 runs to 14 residues. CDR3 coding DNA: TGTGCCAGCACCTTCGACCCCGGACCCTACGAGCAGTACTTC. Translated: CASTFDPGPYEQYF.

This clonotype showed up many times. This chain uses TRBV4-2 with TRBJ1-2, with 10 bases identical to TRBD1. Germline CDR1 and CDR2: LGHNA and YNFKEQ. The CDR3 is 14 amino acids. The V gene end was trimmed by 3 bases and the J gene end by 8 bases; junction bases not matched to a gene: 6. For the CDR3, the DNA is TGTGCCAGCAGCCAGCCGGGACAGGGGAAAGGCTACACCTTC. Amino acid sequence: CASSQPGQGKGYTF.

The rearrangement joins TRBV7-2 to TRBJ1-2; tentatively, D is TRBD1 (5 bases). The germline V gene encodes CDR1 SGHTA and CDR2 FQGNSA. The CDR3 is made up of 14 amino acids. Trimming stripped 3 bases from V and 2 bases from J, with 10 bases between. CDR3 sequence reads: CASSFGTDNYGYTF. CDR3 nucleotide sequence: TGTGCCAGCAGCTTCGGGACGGACAACTATGGCTACACCTTC. Combining the CDR3 with reference TRBV7-2 and TRBJ1-2 gives the whole variable domain GAGVSQSPSNKVTEKGKDVELRCDPISGHTALYWYRQSLGQGLEFLIYFQGNSAPDKSGLPSDRFSAERTGGSVSTLTIQRTQQEDSAVYLCASSFGTDNYGYTFGSGTRLTVV.

This clonotype was counted many times. The CDR3 here is CASSLPLSPLHF. The CDR3 DNA follows: TGTGCCAGCAGCTTACCCCTGTCACCCCTCCACTTT. The chain couples TRBV7-2 to TRBJ1-6; D is unresolved. This CDR3 has 12 amino acids. Trimming took 2 bases from V and 10 from J, leaving 6 bases between them. Germline V lookup: CDR1 SGHTA, CDR2 FQGNSA. The complete variable domain, with remaining parts taken from reference TRBV7-2 and TRBJ1-6, reads GAGVSQSPSNKVTEKGKDVELRCDPISGHTALYWYRQSLGQGLEFLIYFQGNSAPDKSGLPSDRFSAERTGGSVSTLTIQRTQQEDSAVYLCASSLPLSPLHFGNGTRLTVT.

In this sample, this clonotype turned up many times. V gene TRBV7-2 combines with J gene TRBJ2-3; 11 nucleotides match TRBD2. After removal of 1 base from V and 4 bases from J, the junction contained 16 bases not matched to a gene. Germline CDR1 and CDR2: SGHTA and FQGNSA. The CDR3 loop spans 20 amino acids. CDR3 DNA: TGTGCCAGCAGCTTAGGTGGTAGCGGGGGGGCCGGTTATAAGTCAGATACGCAGTATTTT. It yields the protein CASSLGGSGGAGYKSDTQYF.

This clonotype came up a few times. This chain links TRBV19 with TRBJ2-4; the D is unclear. V was clipped by 5 bases and J by 9 bases, with 14 bases between them. CDR3 size: 13 residues. Germline V gives CDR1 LNHDA, CDR2 SQIVND (reference sequence). CDR3 nucleotide sequence: TGTGCCAGTAGTGCCGGGCCCGATACCATTCAGTACTTC. As protein: CASSAGPDTIQYF.

This clonotype was counted many times. The chain joins TRBV29-1 to TRBJ2-7; D possibly matches TRBD1 or TRBD2 (7 bases each). There are 13 residues in the CDR3. Germline CDR1 and CDR2: SQVTM and ANQGSEA. Trimming removed 4 bases from V and 4 bases from J, with 14 bases in between. CDR3 in amino acids: CSVVQGGRYEQYF. The CDR3 DNA is TGCAGCGTTGTCCAGGGGGGGAGGTACGAGCAGTACTTC.

This clonotype occurred a few times. The rearrangement uses TRBV7-2 and TRBJ1-6, with 9 bases identical to TRBD1. This CDR3 spans 15 amino acids. CDR1 SGHTA and CDR2 FQGNSA come from the germline V gene. J was trimmed by 13 bases and V by 6 bases; bases with no gene match: 13. DNA of the CDR3: TGTGCCAGCAGTGATAGAGGGCAGACAGGGGGGCCCCTCCACTTT. It specifies CASSDRGQTGGPLHF.